One and the same sample provided the 18 T cell receptor beta chains below, sequenced in a study of vaccination and CD4 T cells after COVID-19. Regarding treatment: 10-day PBMC culture with coronavirus spike peptide pools or control peptides (ViraFEST assay). Antigens for these TCRs are unknown. Sequencing of the DNA from cultured CD4+ T cells was carried out with the Oncomine TCR Beta short-read assay. TCRdb reanalysed the PCR reads using MiXCR and keeps one entry per CDR3 protein. The sample yields 11,000 or so distinct CDR3 sequences, approximately 41% seen once. Sequenced material: CD4+ T cells from blood, cultured in vitro. Source of these receptors: a human donor who had recovered from COVID-19.

V and J are TRBV12-3 or TRBV12-4 and TRBJ1-6; no firm D call. Between the trimmed V and J ends, which lost 4 bases and 5 bases, there was a span of 12 bases. CDR3 length equals 15 residues. CDR3 sequence (DNA): TGTGCCAGCAGTTCGGGAGTGACAAATAATTCACCCCTCCACTTT. Translated: CASSSGVTNNSPLHF.

This chain connects TRBV6-2 or TRBV6-3 to TRBJ2-3; D remains unclear. The germline V and J ends were trimmed by 2 bases and 2 bases, with 5 bases remaining between them. The CDR3 is 13 amino acids. Germline V gene sequence: CDR1 MNHEY, CDR2 SVGEGT. CDR3 amino acids: CASSYRVTDTQYF. The CDR3 nucleotides are TGTGCCAGCAGTTACAGAGTCACAGATACGCAGTATTTT.

This clonotype is categorized as medium-sized. This rearrangement joins TRBV20-1 to TRBJ1-5; 8 bases map to TRBD1. This CDR3 has 15 residues. CDR1 and CDR2 (germline): DFQATT, SNEGSKA (reference sequence). V was pared by 6 bases and J by 9 bases, with 16 bases of the junction left unmatched. The CDR3 sequence is CSAGTSGGGRGPQHF. The CDR3 region has the DNA TGCAGTGCCGGAACCTCAGGGGGCGGGCGCGGGCCCCAGCATTTT.

This chain joins TRBV12-3 or TRBV12-4 and TRBJ1-2; D remains unclear. CDR3 length equals 16 residues. The germline V and J ends were trimmed by 3 bases and 0 bases, with 14 bases remaining between them. CDR3 sequence: CASSFNDIFSNYGYTF. The CDR3 DNA reads TGTGCCAGCAGTTTTAATGACATATTCTCTAACTATGGCTACACCTTC.

The V and J genes are TRBV4-2 and TRBJ1-2; D uncertain. This CDR3 comprises 14 residues. Germline V CDR1 and CDR2: LGHNA, YNFKEQ. V shed 0 bases and J shed 8 bases, with 13 bases lying between them. The CDR3 coding sequence is TGTGCCAGCAGCCAAGAGTACAGACCCCTCGGCTACACCTTC. Translating gives CASSQEYRPLGYTF.

The chain couples TRBV11-2 to TRBJ2-5; TRBD2 matches at 7 bases. This CDR3 region has 16 residues. The V gene end was trimmed by 7 bases and the J gene end by 2 bases; junction bases not matched to a gene: 13. Germline lookup yields CDR1 SGHAT and CDR2 FQNNGV. In DNA form, the CDR3 reads TGTGCCAGCAAAAGACTAGCCGGGAGTTGGCAAGAGACCCAGTACTTC. It yields the protein CASKRLAGSWQETQYF.

J is TRBJ2-1 and V is TRBV27; 8 nucleotides match TRBD2. The germline CDR1 and CDR2 sequences are MNHEY and SMNVEV (reference sequence). Trimming removed 7 bases from V and 6 bases from J; junction bases left unmatched: 14. This CDR3 comprises 16 residues. The CDR3 DNA is TGTGCCAGCAAGAACAGCGGGAGTCCCCTGGGCAATGAGCAGTTCTTC. Translated, it gives CASKNSGSPLGNEQFF.

The V call is TRBV12-3 or TRBV12-4, the J call TRBJ1-2; D remains unclear. CDR3 length: 12 amino acids. Trimming stripped 3 bases from V and 6 bases from J, with 8 bases between. This CDR3 reads CASSFSSNGYTF. DNA for the CDR3: TGTGCCAGCAGTTTCTCGTCGAATGGCTACACCTTC.

The V and J genes are TRBV11-2 and TRBJ1-2, with D tentatively TRBD1 (5 bases). Germline V gene data show CDR1 as SGHAT and CDR2 as FQNNGV. This CDR3 is built from 19 residues. With 6 bases removed from V and 5 bases from J, the gap between germline ends came to 31 bases. CDR3 sequence reads: CASRQARPGQAGGIYGYTF. CDR3 nucleotide sequence: TGTGCCAGCAGACAGGCTCGGCCGGGGCAGGCCGGGGGGATTTATGGCTACACCTTC.

The genes are TRBV19 and TRBJ1-1; D unresolved. Trimming took 5 bases from V and 1 from J, leaving 14 bases between them. Looked up from germline, CDR1 is LNHDA and CDR2 is SQIVND (reference sequence). This CDR3 comprises 15 residues. In DNA form, the CDR3 reads TGTGCCAGTAGTGTGACGTGGCAGGCGAACACTGAAGCTTTCTTT. Protein: CASSVTWQANTEAFF.

Concerning this clonotype: The junction differs from germline at one of its ends, possibly a read error. The genes are TRBV28 and TRBJ1-2; D possibly corresponds to TRBD1 (6 bases). This CDR3 is built from 12 residues. Germline V gives CDR1 MDHEN, CDR2 SYDVKM. The CDR3 DNA is TGTGCCAGCAGTTCACGGGCCCGGGACAAAGTTTTC. Translating gives CASSSRARDKVF.

This clonotype was found a few times. The gene calls are TRBV10-2 and TRBJ1-2; 11 positions agree with TRBD1. Germline V gene lookup returns CDR1 WSHSY and CDR2 SAAADI. V lost 6 bases, J lost 8 bases, and 11 bases stayed unmatched. CDR3 length: 15 residues. The CDR3: CASSLGQGAFDGYTF. The CDR3 coding sequence is TGCGCCAGCAGCTTAGGACAGGGGGCCTTTGACGGCTACACCTTC.

The CDR3: CASLDQGKYYGYTF. The DNA of the CDR3 is TGTGCCAGCCTTGATCAGGGAAAGTACTATGGCTACACCTTC. The chain has TRBV28 and TRBJ1-2; a weak D match, TRBD1 (5 bases). Germline CDR1 is MDHEN and CDR2 is SYDVKM. This CDR3 is built from 14 residues. The germline V and J ends were trimmed by 8 bases and 3 bases, with 16 bases remaining between them.

The DNA of the CDR3 is TGTGCCACGGTATACCCCGGGACAGGGGATGGTGGCTACACCTTC. Translating it yields CATVYPGTGDGGYTF. The chain couples TRBV19 to TRBJ1-2, with 10 bases lining up with TRBD1. The V gene end was trimmed by 10 bases and the J gene end by 7 bases; junction bases not matched to a gene: 15. The length of the CDR3 is 15 residues. Germline lookup yields CDR1 LNHDA and CDR2 SQIVND (reference sequence). Variable domain in full (rest from reference TRBV19 and TRBJ1-2): DGGITQSPKYLFRKEGQNVTLSCEQNLNHDAMYWYRQDPGQGLRLIYYSQIVNDFQKGDIAEGYSVSREKKESFPLTVTSAQKNPTAFYLCATVYPGTGDGGYTFGSGTRLTVV.

The chain employs TRBV2 and TRBJ1-5; D is undetermined. Trimming took 6 bases from V and 0 from J, leaving 6 bases between them. The germline V gene has CDR1 SNHLY and CDR2 FYNNEI. This CDR3 comprises 13 residues. The CDR3 is CASSQNSNQPQHF. The DNA of the CDR3 is TGTGCCAGCAGCCAGAATAGCAATCAGCCCCAGCATTTT.

This clonotype showed up just a few times. V and J are TRBV7-2 and TRBJ2-7; possible D gene TRBD2, 5 bases. The V gene lost 3 bases and the J gene lost 6 bases, with 12 bases spanning the gap. Per the germline V gene, CDR1 is SGHTA and CDR2 is FQGNSA. This CDR3 contains 13 residues. The CDR3 here is CASSFRREGEQYF. CDR3 DNA: TGTGCCAGCAGCTTCCGTCGGGAAGGCGAGCAGTACTTC.

The CDR3, as DNA: TGTGCCAGCTCGACGAGGGAGGGAATGAACACTGAAGCTTTCTTT. Translated, it gives CASSTREGMNTEAFF. V usage is TRBV12-3 or TRBV12-4 and J usage is TRBJ1-1; D gene ambiguous. This CDR3 is built from 15 residues. Trimming pared 8 bases from V and 0 bases from J, leaving 16 bases between.

This clonotype came up a few times. The gene calls are TRBV20-1 and TRBJ2-2; 12 bases match TRBD2. V dropped 6 bases and J dropped 1; count of bases not matched to a gene: 6. The CDR3 length is 16 residues. Germline assignment: CDR1 DFQATT and CDR2 SNEGSKA (reference sequence). CDR3 bases: TGCAGTGCCCCCGGACTAGCGGGACTGAACACCGGGGAGCTGTTTTTT. Its translation is CSAPGLAGLNTGELFF.